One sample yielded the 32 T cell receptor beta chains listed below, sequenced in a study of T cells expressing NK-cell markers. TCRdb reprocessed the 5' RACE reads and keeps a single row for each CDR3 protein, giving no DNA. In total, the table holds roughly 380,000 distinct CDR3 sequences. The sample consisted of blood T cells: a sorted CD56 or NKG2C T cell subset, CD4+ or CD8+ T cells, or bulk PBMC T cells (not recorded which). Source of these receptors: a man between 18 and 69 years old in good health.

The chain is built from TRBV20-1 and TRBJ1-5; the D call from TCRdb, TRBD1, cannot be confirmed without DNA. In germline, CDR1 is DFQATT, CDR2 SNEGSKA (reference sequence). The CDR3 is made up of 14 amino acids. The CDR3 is CSAQGQVDTQPQHF.

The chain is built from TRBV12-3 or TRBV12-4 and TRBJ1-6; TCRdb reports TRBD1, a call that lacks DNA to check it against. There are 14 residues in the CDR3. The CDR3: CASRIGQANSPLHF.

The CDR3 sequence is CATGSKLGTGEVETQYF. The rearrangement links TRBV24-1 to TRBJ2-5; TCRdb outputs TRBD1, but without DNA this stays unchecked. This CDR3 comprises 17 residues. The germline CDR1 and CDR2 sequences are KGHDR and SFDVKD.

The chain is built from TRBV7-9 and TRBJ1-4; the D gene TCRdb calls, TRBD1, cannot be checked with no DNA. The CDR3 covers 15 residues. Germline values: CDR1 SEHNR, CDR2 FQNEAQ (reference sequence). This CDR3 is CASSPGHTTNEKLFF.

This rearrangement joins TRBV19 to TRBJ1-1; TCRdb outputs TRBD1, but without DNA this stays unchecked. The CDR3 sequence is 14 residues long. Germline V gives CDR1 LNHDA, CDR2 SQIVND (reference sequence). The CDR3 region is CASSILGAGAEAFF.

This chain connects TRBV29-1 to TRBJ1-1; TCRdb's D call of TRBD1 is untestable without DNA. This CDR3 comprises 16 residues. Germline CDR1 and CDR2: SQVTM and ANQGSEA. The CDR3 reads CSVEGGTGVMNTEAFF.

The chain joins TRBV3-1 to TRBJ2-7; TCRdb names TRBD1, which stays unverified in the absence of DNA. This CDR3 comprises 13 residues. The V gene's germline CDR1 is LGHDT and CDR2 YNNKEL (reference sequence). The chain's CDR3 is CASSHGGGNEQYF.

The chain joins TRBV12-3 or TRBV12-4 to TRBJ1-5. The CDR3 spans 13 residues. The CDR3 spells CASAGGAVQPQHF.

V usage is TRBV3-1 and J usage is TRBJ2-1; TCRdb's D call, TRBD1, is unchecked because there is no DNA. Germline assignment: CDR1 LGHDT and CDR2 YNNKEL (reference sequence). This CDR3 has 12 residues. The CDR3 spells CASNTPPNEQFF.

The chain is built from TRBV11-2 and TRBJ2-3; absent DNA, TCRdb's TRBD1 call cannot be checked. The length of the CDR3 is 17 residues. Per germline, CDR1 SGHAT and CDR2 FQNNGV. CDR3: CASSLPRGHKSTDTQYF.

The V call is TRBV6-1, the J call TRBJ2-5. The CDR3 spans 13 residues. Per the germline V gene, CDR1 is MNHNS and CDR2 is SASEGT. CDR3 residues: CASSEDWEETQYF.

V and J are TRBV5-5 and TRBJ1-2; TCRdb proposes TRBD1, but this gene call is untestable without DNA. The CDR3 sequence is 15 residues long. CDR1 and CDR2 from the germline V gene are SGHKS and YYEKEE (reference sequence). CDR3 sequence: CASSLVFGVAGDYTF.

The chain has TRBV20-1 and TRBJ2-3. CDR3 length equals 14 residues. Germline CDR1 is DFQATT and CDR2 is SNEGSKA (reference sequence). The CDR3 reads CSAPTSTSTDTQYF.

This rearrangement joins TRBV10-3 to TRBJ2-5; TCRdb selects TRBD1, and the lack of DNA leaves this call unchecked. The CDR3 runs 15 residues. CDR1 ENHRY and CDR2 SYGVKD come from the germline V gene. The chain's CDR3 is CAISSAGTTQETQYF.

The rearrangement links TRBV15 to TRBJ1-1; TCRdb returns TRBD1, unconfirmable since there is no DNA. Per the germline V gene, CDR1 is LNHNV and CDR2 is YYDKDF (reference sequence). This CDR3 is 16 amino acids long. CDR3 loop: CATSRPSRGDGTEAFF.

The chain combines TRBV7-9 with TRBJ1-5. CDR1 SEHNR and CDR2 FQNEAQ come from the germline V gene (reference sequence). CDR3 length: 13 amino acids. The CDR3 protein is CASSPSFLGPQHF.

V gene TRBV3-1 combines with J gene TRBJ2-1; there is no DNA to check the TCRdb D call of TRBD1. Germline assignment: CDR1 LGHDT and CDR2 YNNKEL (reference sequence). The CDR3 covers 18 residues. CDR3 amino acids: CASSQRYQRKTAYNEQFF.

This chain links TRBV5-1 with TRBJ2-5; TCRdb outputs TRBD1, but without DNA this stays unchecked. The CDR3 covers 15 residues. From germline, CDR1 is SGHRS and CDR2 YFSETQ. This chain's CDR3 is CASSRDRGRRETQYF.

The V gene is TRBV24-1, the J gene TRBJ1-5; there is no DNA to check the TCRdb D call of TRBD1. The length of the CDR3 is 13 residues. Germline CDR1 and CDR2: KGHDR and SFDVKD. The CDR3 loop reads CATRGGGSQPQHF.

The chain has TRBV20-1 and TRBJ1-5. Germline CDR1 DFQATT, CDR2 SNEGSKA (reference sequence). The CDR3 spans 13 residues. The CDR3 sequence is CSARNSRQRPQHF.

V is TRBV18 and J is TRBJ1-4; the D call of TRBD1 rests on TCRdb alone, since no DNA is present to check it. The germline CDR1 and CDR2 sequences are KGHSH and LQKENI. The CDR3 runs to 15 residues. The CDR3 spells CASSPGEGMNEKLFF.

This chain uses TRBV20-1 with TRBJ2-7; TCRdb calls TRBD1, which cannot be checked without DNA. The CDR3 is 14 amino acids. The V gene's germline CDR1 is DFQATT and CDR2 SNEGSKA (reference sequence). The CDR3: CSARDGGQFDEQYF.

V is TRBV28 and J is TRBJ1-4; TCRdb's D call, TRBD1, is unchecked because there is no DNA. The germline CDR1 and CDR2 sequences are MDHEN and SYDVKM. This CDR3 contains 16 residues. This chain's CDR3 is CASSPQGVGFREKLFF.

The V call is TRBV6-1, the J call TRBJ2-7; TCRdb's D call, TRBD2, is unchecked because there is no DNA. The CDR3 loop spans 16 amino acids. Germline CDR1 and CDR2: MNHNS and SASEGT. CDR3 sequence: CASSDTGSNPSYEQYF.

CDR3 loop: CASSFRHGDTQYF. The chain has TRBV7-3 and TRBJ2-3. The V gene's germline CDR1 is SGHTA and CDR2 FQGTGA. The CDR3 has 13 amino acids.

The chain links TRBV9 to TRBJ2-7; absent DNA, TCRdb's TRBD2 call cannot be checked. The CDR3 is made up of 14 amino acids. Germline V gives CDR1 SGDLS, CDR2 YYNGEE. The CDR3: CASSVAWASGEQYF. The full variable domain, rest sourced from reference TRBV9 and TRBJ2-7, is DSGVTQTPKHLITATGQRVTLRCSPRSGDLSVYWYQQSLDQGLQFLIQYYNGEERAKGNILERFSAQQFPDLHSELNLSSLELGDSALYFCASSVAWASGEQYFGPGTRLTVT.

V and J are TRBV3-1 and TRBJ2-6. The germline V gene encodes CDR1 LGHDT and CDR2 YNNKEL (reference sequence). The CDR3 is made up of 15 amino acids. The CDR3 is CASSLGISGANVLTF.

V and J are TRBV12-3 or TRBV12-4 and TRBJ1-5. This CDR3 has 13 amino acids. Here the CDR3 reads CASSRDSNQPQHF.

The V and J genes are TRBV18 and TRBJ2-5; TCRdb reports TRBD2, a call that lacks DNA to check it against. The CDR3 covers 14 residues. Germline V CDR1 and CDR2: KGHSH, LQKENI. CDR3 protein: CASSPGLAQETQYF.

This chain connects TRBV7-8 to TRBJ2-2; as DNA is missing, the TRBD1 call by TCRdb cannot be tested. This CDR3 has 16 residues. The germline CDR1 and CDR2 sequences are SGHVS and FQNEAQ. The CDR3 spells CASSFRDRETTGELFF. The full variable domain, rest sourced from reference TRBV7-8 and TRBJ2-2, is GAGVSQSPRYKVAKRGQDVALRCDPISGHVSLFWYQQALGQGPEFLTYFQNEAQLDKSGLPSDRFFAERPEGSVSTLKIQRTQQEDSAVYLCASSFRDRETTGELFFGEGSRLTVL.

The CDR3 loop is CASSLYGGLSGNTIYF. J is TRBJ1-3 and V is TRBV5-5. Looked up from germline, CDR1 is SGHKS and CDR2 is YYEKEE (reference sequence). The CDR3 covers 16 residues.

The CDR3 reads CASSYNRQNTGELFF. The rearrangement uses TRBV11-2 and TRBJ2-2; TCRdb's D call, TRBD1, is unchecked because there is no DNA. Germline CDR1 SGHAT, CDR2 FQNNGV. The CDR3 is made up of 15 amino acids.